This TCR beta chain was profiled in a study of HIV-infected children after antiretroviral therapy interruption. About the study: EBV and CMV exposure was recorded in most children. Study-level findings and limits: By the end of treatment interruption, naive CD4+ clonality (Gini) increased.

This clonotype was counted at least ten times. Antigen specificity is unknown. The TCR library was built from RNA with a 3' RACE protocol and unique molecular identifiers. Via MiXCR, TCRdb re-called the 3' RACE reads, giving one row per CDR3 protein. The sample lists some 90,000 distinct CDR3 sequences; around 6.9% were seen once. The treatment is: PENTA 11 planned treatment interruption arm or continuous ART arm. Germline CDR1 is SGDLS and CDR2 is YYNGEE. After removal of 0 bases from V and 4 bases from J, the junction contained 3 bases not matched to a gene. This CDR3 has 15 amino acids. This chain links TRBV9 with TRBJ2-1; 8 bases agree with TRBD2. The input for sequencing was CD45RA+ CD4+ T cells from PBMCs, pooled from several time points, taken from a donor given antiretroviral therapy, either interrupted or continuous. Subset in this sample: naive CD4+ CD45RA+ CD45RO- T cells. This clonotype originated in a pool of human donors with HIV. In DNA form, the CDR3 reads TGTGCCAGCAGCGTAGGGCTAGCGGGTTACAATGAGCAGTTCTTC. Its protein product is CASSVGLAGYNEQFF.